The rows below give T cell receptor beta chains drawn from one sample of a study of T cell responses to AZD1222 COVID-19 vaccine. Clones were sequenced by immunoSEQ multiplex PCR, and TCRdb holds only the in-frame ones, with some missing. Counted here are roughly 150,000 clones, around 90% occurring once; the ten biggest clones make up roughly 2%. The sequences come from peripheral blood, collected on day 0 of AZD1222 vaccination. The receptors shown here come from an adult in good health. The CDR3 runs from the conserved cysteine through the conserved F or W. D genes are given only for firm matches. Size is omitted from some rows. Given values are once, few, many or a class for expanded clones.

J,size,V,D,DNA,CDR3
TRBJ2-1,.,TRBV7-9,.,TGTGCCAGCAGCTGCGATGGGGGGGCTTACAATGAGCAGTTCTTC,CASSCDGGAYNEQFF
TRBJ2-7,.,TRBV5-6,TRBD1,TGTGCCAGCAGCTTGCAGTCCGGGACAGGGGATGCCGAGCAGTACTTC,CASSLQSGTGDAEQYF
TRBJ1-2,once,TRBV2,.,TGTGCCAGCAGTTACGACGGAACTAACTATGGCTACACCTTC,CASSYDGTNYGYTF
TRBJ1-4,.,TRBV7-8,TRBD1,TGTGCCAGCAGCTTGGGACAGGGGGCAACTAATGAAAAACTGTTTTTT,CASSLGQGATNEKLFF
TRBJ1-5,.,TRBV9,.,TGTGCCAGCAGCGCCGACGGACGCAGCAATCAGCCCCAGCATTTT,CASSADGRSNQPQHF
TRBJ1-2,.,TRBV7-2,.,TGTGCCAGCAGCTTAGCGCATCGGGGCCGCATGGGCTACACCTTC,CASSLAHRGRMGYTF
TRBJ2-5,.,TRBV11-2,.,TGTGCCAGCAGCTCAAAAACCAAGGTGGGGGGACAAGAGACCCAGTACTTC,CASSSKTKVGGQETQYF
TRBJ2-6,.,TRBV28,.,TGTGCCAGCAGTTTATCCCCTGGGGCCAACGTCCTGACTTTC,CASSLSPGANVLTF
TRBJ1-2,.,TRBV19,.,TGTGCCAGTAGTCCGGCGGGGGCCTACTATGGCTACACCTTC,CASSPAGAYYGYTF
TRBJ1-2,.,TRBV9,.,TGTGCCAGCAGCGGTCTTTGGAATGGCTACACCTTC,CASSGLWNGYTF
TRBJ1-1,.,TRBV29-1,TRBD1,TGCAGCGTCGCCAGGGACAGGGGAGGGAACACTGAAGCTTTCTTT,CSVARDRGGNTEAFF
TRBJ1-2,.,TRBV19,.,TGTGCCAGTAGTATGGGAGGGACTCCGCCTGGCTACACCTTC,CASSMGGTPPGYTF
TRBJ1-2,.,TRBV2,.,TGTGCCAGCACCAATGACAGCCCCTATGGCTACACCTTC,CASTNDSPYGYTF
TRBJ2-7,.,TRBV7-2,.,TGTGCCAGCCGATTCGCGGGCGGATACGAGCAGTACTTC,CASRFAGGYEQYF
TRBJ1-6,.,TRBV27,TRBD1,TGTGCCAGCAGTTTCTATCGGGACAGCAGTAATTCACCCCTCCACTTT,CASSFYRDSSNSPLHF
TRBJ1-1,.,TRBV19,.,TGTGCCAGCTTCCAAACAACAGGTCCTGTGCTATCTTTCTTT,CASFQTTGPVLSFF
TRBJ1-1,.,TRBV5-1,.,TGCGCCAGCAGCTTGGGAACCGGGATGAACACTGAAGCTTTCTTT,CASSLGTGMNTEAFF
TRBJ2-1,.,TRBV3-1/TRBV3-2,.,TGTGCCAGCAGCCAACGATACTTAGGGGATGAGCAGTTCTTC,CASSQRYLGDEQFF
TRBJ2-7,once,TRBV7-2,.,TGTGCCAGCAGCTTGGGACACAAAGCCTACGAGCAGTACTTC,CASSLGHKAYEQYF
TRBJ1-1,.,TRBV6-2/TRBV6-3,TRBD1,TGTGCCAGCAGTCCCCTAACAGGGGGATTCACTGAAGCTTTCTTT,CASSPLTGGFTEAFF
TRBJ1-2,.,TRBV28,.,TGTGCCAGCAGTTTATTACGGCAGGGCTACACCTTC,CASSLLRQGYTF
TRBJ2-5,.,TRBV7-2,.,TGTGCCAGCAGCTTCGCGGGCCGGTGGGAGACCCAGTACTTC,CASSFAGRWETQYF
TRBJ2-7,.,TRBV4-1,TRBD2,TGCGCCAGCAGCCAAGAGGGAGGGCCCTACGAGCAGTACTTC,CASSQEGGPYEQYF
TRBJ1-2,.,TRBV7-2,.,TGTGCCAGCAGCTCGAGCGGCAGGTCGTACTATGGCTACACCTTC,CASSSSGRSYYGYTF
TRBJ1-6,.,TRBV28,TRBD1,TGTGCCAGCAGAGGGGGCCGTACTAGCTCCTATAATTCACCCCTCCACTTT,CASRGGRTSSYNSPLHF
TRBJ1-2,once,TRBV18,.,TGTGCCAGCTCACCACAGTATGGTTTTGGCTACACCTTC,CASSPQYGFGYTF
TRBJ1-2,.,TRBV25-1,.,TGTGCCAGCAGTGAGACACAGGGTCGGGGTTACTATGGCTACACCTTC,CASSETQGRGYYGYTF
TRBJ1-2,.,TRBV12-3/TRBV12-4,TRBD1,TGTGCCAGCACCCTGACAGGGGGCGGCTACACCTTC,CASTLTGGGYTF
TRBJ1-2,.,TRBV6-5,.,TGTGCCAGCAGTTATAGCGAGAAGGACTATGGCTACACCTTC,CASSYSEKDYGYTF
TRBJ1-1,.,TRBV9,.,TGTGCCAGCAGCGTAGGCCAGGGCCCGAGAGCTGAAGCTTTCTTT,CASSVGQGPRAEAFF
TRBJ1-2,.,TRBV7-8,TRBD1,TGTGCCAGCAGCGGCGGACAGGGGGCGGAGGGCTACACCTTC,CASSGGQGAEGYTF
TRBJ1-1,.,TRBV19,.,TGTGCCAGTTCTGTTAAATCGAACACTGAAGCTTTCTTT,CASSVKSNTEAFF
TRBJ1-1,.,TRBV12-3/TRBV12-4,.,TGTGCCAGCAGTTTAGAGGGAAACACTGAAGCTTTCTTT,CASSLEGNTEAFF
TRBJ2-3,.,TRBV28,TRBD2,TGTGCCAGCAGTTTGGGGACTAGCGGAGCAGATACGCAGTATTTT,CASSLGTSGADTQYF
TRBJ1-2,.,TRBV5-4,.,TGTGCCAGCAGCTTACCCCCCTTCACCTATGGCTACACCTTC,CASSLPPFTYGYTF
TRBJ1-1,.,TRBV19,.,TGTGCCAGTACCCTTAGTTTGGGCGCATACACTGAAGCTTTCTTT,CASTLSLGAYTEAFF
TRBJ2-3,.,TRBV11-2,TRBD2,TGTGCCAGCAGCCCCAAAGGGACTACTAGCACAGATACGCAGTATTTT,CASSPKGTTSTDTQYF
TRBJ1-2,few,TRBV19,.,TGTGCCACTACCGAGGATCGGCATGGCTACACCTTC,CATTEDRHGYTF
TRBJ1-6,.,TRBV18,.,TGTGCCAGCTCACAACAGGGAAGTAATTCACCCCTCCACTTT,CASSQQGSNSPLHF
TRBJ2-1,.,TRBV2,.,TGTGCCAGCAACGGGCCGTCACGTGGGGACGAGCAGTTCTTC,CASNGPSRGDEQFF
TRBJ1-6,.,TRBV18,TRBD1,TGTGCCAGCTCTGGAGGACAGGGCAGCTCCTATAATTCACCCCTCCACTTT,CASSGGQGSSYNSPLHF
TRBJ1-2,.,TRBV4-3,.,TGCGCCAGCAGCCAAGTTAGGGAGATCAACTATGGCTACACCTTC,CASSQVREINYGYTF
TRBJ1-3,.,TRBV3-1/TRBV3-2,.,TGTGCCAGCAGCCAACAAGGGTCTGGAAACACCATATATTTT,CASSQQGSGNTIYF
TRBJ1-1,.,TRBV6-5,.,TGTGCCAGCACCCGGTCGGCGTACACTGAAGCTTTCTTT,CASTRSAYTEAFF
TRBJ1-6,.,TRBV11-1,.,TGTGCCAGCAGCATCAGGGCCGTCGGCAATTCACCCCTCCACTTT,CASSIRAVGNSPLHF
TRBJ2-2,few,TRBV5-5,.,TGTGCCAGCAGCTTGGTGTTCGGCAGGCTAAATAACACCGGGGAGCTGTTTTTT,CASSLVFGRLNNTGELFF
TRBJ2-5,once,TRBV7-6,.,TGTGCCAGCAGCTTAGGGGTCTTGGGGGAGACCCAGTACTTC,CASSLGVLGETQYF
TRBJ1-2,.,TRBV19,TRBD1,TGTGCCAGTAACCGGGACAGGGTAGGGAATGGCTACACCTTC,CASNRDRVGNGYTF
TRBJ2-6,.,TRBV19,.,TGTGCCAGTAATAATCGGGGAACCGGGGCCAACGTCCTGACTTTC,CASNNRGTGANVLTF
TRBJ1-5,.,TRBV6-2/TRBV6-3,.,TGTGCCAGCAGTTACCCGGCCCAGGGCAATCAGCCCCAGCATTTT,CASSYPAQGNQPQHF
TRBJ2-1,.,TRBV30,TRBD2,TGTGCCTGGAGCAAAGTATTAGCGGGAGGGCCTTACAATGAGCAGTTCTTC,CAWSKVLAGGPYNEQFF
TRBJ1-3,.,TRBV6-1,.,TGTGCCAGCAGTGAAAATGGGAACTCTGGAAACACCATATATTTT,CASSENGNSGNTIYF
TRBJ1-1,few,TRBV29-1,.,TGCAGCGTTGATCTTGGCACTGAAGCTTTCTTT,CSVDLGTEAFF
TRBJ2-7,.,TRBV7-2,TRBD1,TGTGCCAGCAGCTTAGTAGTGGGACAGGGACGCGAGCAGTACTTC,CASSLVVGQGREQYF
TRBJ2-1,.,TRBV12-3/TRBV12-4,.,TGTGCCAGCAGTTTGTGGAATGAGCAGTTCTTC,CASSLWNEQFF
TRBJ1-1,.,TRBV14,.,TGTGCCAGCAGCCAGAGACCCGGACTCCGGAACACTGAAGCTTTCTTT,CASSQRPGLRNTEAFF
TRBJ2-7,few,TRBV5-1,.,TGCGCCAGCAGCTTGGCCCGGGGTTACGAGCAGTACTTC,CASSLARGYEQYF